This T cell receptor (beta chain) was retrieved from a study of blood T cell repertoires in COVID-19. About the research overall: Sites across the United States, Italy and Spain contributed samples from acute and convalescent COVID-19. Sources were T cells, B-cell-depleted T cells, or PBMCs; the material itself was cDNA or gDNA.

Original data processing: Estimation of nucleated cell counts relied on the amplification of reference gene primers. TCRdb keeps only in-frame clones here, not all; method: immunoSEQ multiplex PCR. The DNA gave D and trimming, while V, J and clone size come from that table. The data hold roughly 30,000 clones, with around 84% observed a single time. J gave up 3 bases and V 0 bases, and 15 bases lay outside the gene matches. CDR3 size: 20 residues. Per the germline V gene, CDR1 is LGHNA and CDR2 is YSLEER. This receptor was obtained from a human donor with acute or convalescent COVID-19. The donor label of this sample is uncertain. Sequenced sample: peripheral blood. The chain couples TRBV4-3 to TRBJ2-3; TRBD1 matches 10 bases. As DNA, the CDR3 is TGCGCCAGCAGCCAAGATCCTCAAAGTTCTCGGACAGGGGGGACAGATACGCAGTATTTT. Encoded protein: CASSQDPQSSRTGGTDTQYF.